This T cell receptor beta chain originates from a study of T cell responses to AZD1222 COVID-19 vaccine. The assay was immunoSEQ multiplex PCR, and TCRdb's table has in-frame clones only and misses some. This table holds 80,000 to 90,000 clones, around 89% found once. The study's findings and limits: Nearly half of spike-specific TCRs reportedly go after variant regions that carry no mutations. Spike-wide vaccine-associated CD4 TCRs dominated at 160-218 and 743-854. Clonal diversity was possibly underestimated, and white British individuals and females predominated among donors. None of the repertoires were sampled until the peak T cell response had passed.

The V and J ends lost 0 bases and 0 bases respectively, with 8 bases between them. Germline CDR1 is SEHNR and CDR2 is FQNEAQ (reference sequence). The length of the CDR3 is 15 residues. For this clone: The target antigen is unknown.

V gene TRBV7-9 combines with J gene TRBJ1-2; no definite D call. The receptor's source is an adult in good health. The source was peripheral blood, collected on day 0 of MenACWY control vaccination. This chain's CDR3 is CASSLALVPNYGYTF. The CDR3 region has the DNA TGTGCCAGCAGCTTAGCTTTGGTTCCTAACTATGGCTACACCTTC.